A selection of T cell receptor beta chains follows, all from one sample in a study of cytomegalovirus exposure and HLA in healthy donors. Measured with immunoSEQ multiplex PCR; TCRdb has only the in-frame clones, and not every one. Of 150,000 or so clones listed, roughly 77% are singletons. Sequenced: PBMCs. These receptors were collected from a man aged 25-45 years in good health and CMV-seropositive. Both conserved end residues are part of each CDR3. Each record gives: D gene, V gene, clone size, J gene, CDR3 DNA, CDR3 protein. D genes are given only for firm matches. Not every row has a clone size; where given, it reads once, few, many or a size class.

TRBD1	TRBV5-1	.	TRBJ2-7	TGCGCCAGCAGCTCCCAGGGGGCGGGGATGGACGAGCAGTACTTC	CASSSQGAGMDEQYF
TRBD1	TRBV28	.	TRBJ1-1	TGTGCCAGCACCGAGGACAGGGGAGAGCCGCAGTTGAACACTGAAGCTTTCTTT	CASTEDRGEPQLNTEAFF
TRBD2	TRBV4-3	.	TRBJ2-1	TGCGCCAGCAGCCAGTCCCCTAGCGGCACTACTTACAATGAGCAGTTCTTC	CASSQSPSGTTYNEQFF
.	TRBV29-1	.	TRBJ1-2	TGCAGCGTAGATTTGAGGACGTTCGACAGGCACCCCCGTTATGGCTACACCTTC	CSVDLRTFDRHPRYGYTF
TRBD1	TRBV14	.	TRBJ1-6	TGTGCCAGCAGCCAGGACAGGGGGAATTCACCCCTCCACTTT	CASSQDRGNSPLHF
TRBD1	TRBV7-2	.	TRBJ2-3	TGTGCCAGCAGCTTATTGGGACAGGGGAACACAGATACGCAGTATTTT	CASSLLGQGNTDTQYF
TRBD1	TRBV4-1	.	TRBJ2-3	TGCGCCAGCAGCCGAGACAGGGGGACCGATTCCACAGATACGCAGTATTTT	CASSRDRGTDSTDTQYF
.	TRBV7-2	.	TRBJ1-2	TGTGCCAGCACCCTGAGGATTGACTATGGCTACACCTTC	CASTLRIDYGYTF
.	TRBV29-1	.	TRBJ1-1	TGCAGCGTTTCCGCCAGGCTGAACACTGAAGCTTTCTTT	CSVSARLNTEAFF
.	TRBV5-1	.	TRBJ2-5	TGCGCCAGCAGCTTGCAGGGGTGGCGGATGGAGACCCAGTACTTC	CASSLQGWRMETQYF
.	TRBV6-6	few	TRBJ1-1	TGTGCCAGCAGCCTGTCTAGGGGCACTGAAGCTTTCTTT	CASSLSRGTEAFF
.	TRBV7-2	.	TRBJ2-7	TGTGCCAGCAGCTCCCACACCTGGACATCGTCGGGCTACGAGCAGTACTTC	CASSSHTWTSSGYEQYF
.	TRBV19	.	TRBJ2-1	TGTGCCAGTAGTATATTGGGGGGCTCCTACAATGAGCAGTTCTTC	CASSILGGSYNEQFF
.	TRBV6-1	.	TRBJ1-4	TGTGCCAGCAGAGACGTCGTGGGAGGGCGGGAAAAACTGTTTTTT	CASRDVVGGREKLFF
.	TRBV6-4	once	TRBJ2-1	TGTGCCAGCAGTGACACGGGGTTGGGCTACAATGAGCAGTTCTTC	CASSDTGLGYNEQFF
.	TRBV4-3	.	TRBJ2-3	TGCGCCAGCAGCCCAGGGTTAGCTAGCACAGATACGCAGTATTTT	CASSPGLASTDTQYF
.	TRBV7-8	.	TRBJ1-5	TGTGCCAGCAGCTTAGGGGCACGAAGGTATAGCAATCAGCCCCAGCATTTT	CASSLGARRYSNQPQHF
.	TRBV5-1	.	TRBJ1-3	TGCGCCAGCTCAGAGGGAGGCTCTGGAAACACCATATATTTT	CASSEGGSGNTIYF
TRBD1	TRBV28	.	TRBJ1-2	TGTGCCAACAGTTCCTCGGGACAGGGCAACTATGGCTACACCTTC	CANSSSGQGNYGYTF
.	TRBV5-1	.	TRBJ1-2	TGCGCCAGCAGCTTAACACCGCTCTATGGCTACACCTTC	CASSLTPLYGYTF
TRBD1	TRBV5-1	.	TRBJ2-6	TGCGCCAGCAGCTTGGTACCGGGACAGGGAAGCTCTGGGGCCAACGTCCTGACTTTC	CASSLVPGQGSSGANVLTF
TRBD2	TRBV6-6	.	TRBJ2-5	TGTGCCAGCAGTACGACTAGCGGGCGAGGGGAGACCCAGTACTTC	CASSTTSGRGETQYF
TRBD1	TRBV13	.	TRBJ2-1	TGTGCCAGCAGCTTAGACAGGGGAGTTTTAAATGAGCAGTTCTTC	CASSLDRGVLNEQFF
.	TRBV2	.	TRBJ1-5	TGTGCCAGCACGAGAGGTCCTGGGCAGCCCCAGCATTTT	CASTRGPGQPQHF
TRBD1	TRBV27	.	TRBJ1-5	TGTGCCAGCAGTTGGGCAGGGGGCCTCAATCAGCCCCAGCATTTT	CASSWAGGLNQPQHF
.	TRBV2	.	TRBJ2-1	TGTGCCAGTGAACCTCCGCAGTCGGGGGAGCAGTTCTTC	CASEPPQSGEQFF
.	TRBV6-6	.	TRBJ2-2	TGTGCCAGCAGTCCCCTTGGAGGGAACACCGGGGAGCTGTTTTTT	CASSPLGGNTGELFF